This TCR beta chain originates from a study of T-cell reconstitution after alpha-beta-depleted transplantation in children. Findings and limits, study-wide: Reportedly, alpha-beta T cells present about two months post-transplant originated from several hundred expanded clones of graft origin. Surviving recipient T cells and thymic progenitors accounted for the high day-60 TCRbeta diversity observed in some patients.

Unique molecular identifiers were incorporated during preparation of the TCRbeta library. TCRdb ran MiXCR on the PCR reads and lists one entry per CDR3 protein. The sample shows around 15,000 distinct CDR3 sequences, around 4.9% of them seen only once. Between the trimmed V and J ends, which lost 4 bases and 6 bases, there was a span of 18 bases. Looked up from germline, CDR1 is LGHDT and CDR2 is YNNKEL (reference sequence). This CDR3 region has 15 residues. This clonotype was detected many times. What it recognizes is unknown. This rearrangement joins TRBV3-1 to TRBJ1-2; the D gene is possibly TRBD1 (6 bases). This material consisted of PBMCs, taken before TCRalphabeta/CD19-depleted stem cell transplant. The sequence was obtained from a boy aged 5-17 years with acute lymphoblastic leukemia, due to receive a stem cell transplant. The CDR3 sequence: CASSPTIQGFDGYTF. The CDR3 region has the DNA TGTGCCAGCAGCCCCACTATACAGGGTTTTGATGGCTACACCTTC.